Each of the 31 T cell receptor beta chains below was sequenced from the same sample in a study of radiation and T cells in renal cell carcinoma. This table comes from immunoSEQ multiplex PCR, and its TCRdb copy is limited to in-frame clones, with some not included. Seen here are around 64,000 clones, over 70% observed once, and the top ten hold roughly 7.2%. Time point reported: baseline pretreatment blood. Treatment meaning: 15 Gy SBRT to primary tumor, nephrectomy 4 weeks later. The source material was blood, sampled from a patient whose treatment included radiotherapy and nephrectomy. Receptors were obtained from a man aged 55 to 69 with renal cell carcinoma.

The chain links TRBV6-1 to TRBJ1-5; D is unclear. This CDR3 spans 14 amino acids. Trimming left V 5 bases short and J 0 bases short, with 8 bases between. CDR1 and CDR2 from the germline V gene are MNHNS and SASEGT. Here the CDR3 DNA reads TGTGCCAGCAGTTTACTGATTAGCAATCAGCCCCAGCATTTT. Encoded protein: CASSLLISNQPQHF.

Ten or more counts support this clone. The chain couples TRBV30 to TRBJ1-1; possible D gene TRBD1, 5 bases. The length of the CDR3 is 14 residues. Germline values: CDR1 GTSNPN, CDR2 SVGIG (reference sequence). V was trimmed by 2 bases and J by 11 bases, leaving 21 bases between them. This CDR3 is CAWSPRRQPTSAFF. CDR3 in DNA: TGTGCCTGGAGTCCCCGGAGACAGCCTACATCCGCTTTCTTT. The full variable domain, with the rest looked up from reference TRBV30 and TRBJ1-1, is SQTIHQWPATLVQPVGSPLSLECTVEGTSNPNLYWYRQAAGRGLQLLFYSVGIGQISSEVPQNLSASRPQDRQFILSSKKLLLSDSGFYLCAWSPRRQPTSAFFGQGTRLTVV.

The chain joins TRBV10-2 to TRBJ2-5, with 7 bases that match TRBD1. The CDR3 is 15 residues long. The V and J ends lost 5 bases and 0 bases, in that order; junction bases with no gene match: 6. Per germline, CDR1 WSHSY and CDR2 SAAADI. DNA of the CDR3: TGCGCCAGCAGTCCAGACGACAGGGACCAAGAGACCCAGTACTTC. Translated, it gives CASSPDDRDQETQYF.

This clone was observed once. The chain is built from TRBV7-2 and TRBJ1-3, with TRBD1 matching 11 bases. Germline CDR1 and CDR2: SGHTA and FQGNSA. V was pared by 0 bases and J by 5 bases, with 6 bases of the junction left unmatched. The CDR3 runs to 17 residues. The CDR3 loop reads CASSLAGGQGARNTIYF. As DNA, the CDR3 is TGTGCCAGCAGCTTAGCGGGTGGACAGGGGGCGCGAAACACCATATATTTT.

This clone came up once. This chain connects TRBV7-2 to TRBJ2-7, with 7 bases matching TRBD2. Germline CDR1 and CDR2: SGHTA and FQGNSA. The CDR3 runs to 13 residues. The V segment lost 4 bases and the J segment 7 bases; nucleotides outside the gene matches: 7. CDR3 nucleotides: TGTGCCAGCAGCTCCCCCGGGGGGAAAGAGCAGTACTTC. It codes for CASSSPGGKEQYF.

The CDR3 nucleotides are TGTGCCAGCAGCTTAGTAACCCACCCCCAAGAGACCCAGTACTTC. Its protein is CASSLVTHPQETQYF. V and J are TRBV7-9 and TRBJ2-5; D remains unclear. V gave up 1 base and J gave up 1 base, with 10 bases separating them. This CDR3 spans 15 amino acids. Looked up from germline, CDR1 is SEHNR and CDR2 is FQNEAQ (reference sequence).

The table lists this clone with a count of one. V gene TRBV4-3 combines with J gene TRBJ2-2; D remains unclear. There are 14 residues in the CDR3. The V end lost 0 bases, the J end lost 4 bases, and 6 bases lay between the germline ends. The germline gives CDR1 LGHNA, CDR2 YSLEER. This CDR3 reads CASSQDLTTGELFF. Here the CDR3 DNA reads TGCGCCAGCAGCCAAGATCTTACCACCGGGGAGCTGTTTTTT.

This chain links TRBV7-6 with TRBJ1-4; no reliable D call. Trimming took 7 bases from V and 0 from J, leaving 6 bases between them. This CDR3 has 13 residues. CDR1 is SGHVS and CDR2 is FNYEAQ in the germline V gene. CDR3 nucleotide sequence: TGTGCCAGCAATGGCGCAACTAATGAAAAACTGTTTTTT. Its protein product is CASNGATNEKLFF.

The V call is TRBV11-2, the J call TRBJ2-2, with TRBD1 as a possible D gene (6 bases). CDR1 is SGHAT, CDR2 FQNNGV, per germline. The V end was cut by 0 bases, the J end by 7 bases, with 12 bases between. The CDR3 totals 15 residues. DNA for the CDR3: TGTGCCAGCAGCTTAGAATTTGCAGGGGACGGGGAGCTGTTTTTT. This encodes CASSLEFAGDGELFF.

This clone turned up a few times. CDR3 in DNA: TGTGCCAGCAGTTCTCCTAGCGGGATAGGAGAGACCCAGTACTTC. It encodes CASSSPSGIGETQYF. V and J are TRBV27 and TRBJ2-5; the match to TRBD2 covers 9 bases. With 4 bases clipped from V and 4 bases from J, the junction kept 7 bases outside the gene matches. The CDR3 runs to 15 residues. CDR1 MNHEY and CDR2 SMNVEV come from the germline V gene (reference sequence).

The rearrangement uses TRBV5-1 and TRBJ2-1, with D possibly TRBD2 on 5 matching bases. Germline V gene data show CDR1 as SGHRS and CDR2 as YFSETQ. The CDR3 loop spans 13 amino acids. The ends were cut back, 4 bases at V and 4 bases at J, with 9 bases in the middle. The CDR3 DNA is TGCGCCAGCAGCCCCGGACTTTACAATGAGCAGTTCTTC. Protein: CASSPGLYNEQFF. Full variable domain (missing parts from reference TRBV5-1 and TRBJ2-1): KAGVTQTPRYLIKTRGQQVTLSCSPISGHRSVSWYQQTPGQGLQFLFEYFSETQRNKGNFPGRFSGRQFSNSRSEMNVSTLELGDSALYLCASSPGLYNEQFFGPGTRLTVL.

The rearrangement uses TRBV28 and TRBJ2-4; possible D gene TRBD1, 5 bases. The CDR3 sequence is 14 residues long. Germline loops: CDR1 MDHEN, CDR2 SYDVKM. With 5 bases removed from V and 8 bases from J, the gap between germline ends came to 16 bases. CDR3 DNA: TGTGCCAGCAGTCCGTCCGGACACGGAGACATTCAGTACTTC. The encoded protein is CASSPSGHGDIQYF.

DNA for the CDR3: TGTGCCAGCAGCTCCTATGGACTAGCGGGGGGCAGGTGGACCCAGTACTTC. Translating gives CASSSYGLAGGRWTQYF. The chain carries TRBV13 and TRBJ2-5; 14 bases match TRBD2. The CDR3 covers 17 residues. The J segment lost 7 bases and the V segment lost 4 bases, leaving 11 bases of the junction unmatched. CDR1 and CDR2 from the germline V gene are PRHDT and FYEKMQ (reference sequence).

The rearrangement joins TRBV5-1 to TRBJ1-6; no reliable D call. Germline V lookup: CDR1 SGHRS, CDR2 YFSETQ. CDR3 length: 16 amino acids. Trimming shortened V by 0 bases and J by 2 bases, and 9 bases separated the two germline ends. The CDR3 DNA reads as TGCGCCAGCAGCTTGGCCGGGAGTGCCTATAATTCACCCCTCCACTTT. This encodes CASSLAGSAYNSPLHF.

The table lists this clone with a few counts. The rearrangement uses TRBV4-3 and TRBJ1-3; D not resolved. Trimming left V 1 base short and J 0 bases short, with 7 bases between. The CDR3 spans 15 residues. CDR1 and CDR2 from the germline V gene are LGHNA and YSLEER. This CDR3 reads CASSQGSPSGNTIYF. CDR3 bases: TGCGCCAGCAGCCAAGGTTCGCCCTCTGGAAACACCATATATTTT.

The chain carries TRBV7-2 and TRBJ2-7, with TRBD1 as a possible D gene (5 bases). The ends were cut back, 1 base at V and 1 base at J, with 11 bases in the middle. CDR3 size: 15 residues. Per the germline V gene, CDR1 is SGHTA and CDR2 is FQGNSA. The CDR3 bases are TGTGCCAGCAGCTTAGAGTGGACAAGATCCTACGAGCAGTACTTC. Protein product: CASSLEWTRSYEQYF.

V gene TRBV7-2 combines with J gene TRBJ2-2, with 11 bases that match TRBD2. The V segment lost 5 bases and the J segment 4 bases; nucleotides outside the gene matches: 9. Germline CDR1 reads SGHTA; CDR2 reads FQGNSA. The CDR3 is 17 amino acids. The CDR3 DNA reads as TGTGCCAGCAGCAACCACCTAGCGGGGGGATCCACCGGGGAGCTGTTTTTT. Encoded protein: CASSNHLAGGSTGELFF. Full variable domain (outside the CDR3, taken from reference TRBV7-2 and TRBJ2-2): GAGVSQSPSNKVTEKGKDVELRCDPISGHTALYWYRQSLGQGLEFLIYFQGNSAPDKSGLPSDRFSAERTGGSVSTLTIQRTQQEDSAVYLCASSNHLAGGSTGELFFGEGSRLTVL.

CDR3 DNA sequence: TGTGCCAGCAGCTCGAGACCTCTGGGGAGCGGGAGGGAGCAGTTCTTC. Its translation: CASSSRPLGSGREQFF. The rearrangement joins TRBV5-6 to TRBJ2-1, with 9 bases fitting TRBD2. The CDR3 consists of 16 residues. V was pared by 3 bases and J by 10 bases, with 14 bases of the junction left unmatched. Germline CDR1 SGHDT, CDR2 YYEEEE.

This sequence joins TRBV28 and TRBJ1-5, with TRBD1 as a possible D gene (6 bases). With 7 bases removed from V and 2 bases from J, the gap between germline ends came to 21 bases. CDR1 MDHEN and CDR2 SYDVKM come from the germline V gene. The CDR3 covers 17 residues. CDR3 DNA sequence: TGTGCCAGCAAAAGGGACACCATCATTCGGGGCAATCAGCCCCAGCATTTT. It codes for CASKRDTIIRGNQPQHF.

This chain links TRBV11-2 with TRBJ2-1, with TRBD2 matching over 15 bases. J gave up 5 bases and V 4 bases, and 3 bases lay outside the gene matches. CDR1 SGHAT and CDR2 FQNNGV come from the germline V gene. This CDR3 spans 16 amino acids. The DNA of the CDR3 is TGTGCCAGCAGCTGGACTAGCGGGGGGGCCCACAATGAGCAGTTCTTC. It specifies CASSWTSGGAHNEQFF.

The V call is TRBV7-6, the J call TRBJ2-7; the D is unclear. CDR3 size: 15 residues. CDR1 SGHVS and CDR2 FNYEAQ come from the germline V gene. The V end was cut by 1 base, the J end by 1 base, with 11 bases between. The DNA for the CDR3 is TGTGCCAGCAGCTTAGAGGATCAGGATTCCTACGAGCAGTACTTC. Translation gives CASSLEDQDSYEQYF.

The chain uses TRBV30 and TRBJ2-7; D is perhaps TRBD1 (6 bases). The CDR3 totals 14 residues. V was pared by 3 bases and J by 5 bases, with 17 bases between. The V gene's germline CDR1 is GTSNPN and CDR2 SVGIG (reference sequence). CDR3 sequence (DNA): TGTGCCTGGAGCAGGTTACAGGGCGGTGACGAGCAGTACTTC. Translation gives CAWSRLQGGDEQYF.

CDR3 protein: CASSVGEGPYEQYF. In DNA, the CDR3 is TGTGCCAGCAGCGTAGGAGAGGGTCCCTACGAGCAGTACTTC. The rearrangement links TRBV9 to TRBJ2-7; D possibly corresponds to TRBD2 (5 bases). The germline V gene has CDR1 SGDLS and CDR2 YYNGEE. V was shortened by 0 bases and J by 2 bases, with 9 bases between the two germline ends. The CDR3 has 14 amino acids.

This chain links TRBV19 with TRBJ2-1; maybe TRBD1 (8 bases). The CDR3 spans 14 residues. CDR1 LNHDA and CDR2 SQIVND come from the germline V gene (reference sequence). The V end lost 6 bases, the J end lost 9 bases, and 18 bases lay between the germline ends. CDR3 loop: CASSIGTGGGEQFF. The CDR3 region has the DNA TGTGCCAGTAGCATCGGGACAGGCGGGGGTGAGCAGTTCTTC.

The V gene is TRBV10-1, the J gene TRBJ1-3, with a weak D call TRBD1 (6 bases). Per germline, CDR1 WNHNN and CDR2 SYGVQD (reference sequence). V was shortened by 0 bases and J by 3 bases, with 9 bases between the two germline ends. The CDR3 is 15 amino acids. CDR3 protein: CASSESGAVGNTIYF. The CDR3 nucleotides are TGCGCCAGCAGTGAGTCGGGGGCCGTTGGAAACACCATATATTTT.

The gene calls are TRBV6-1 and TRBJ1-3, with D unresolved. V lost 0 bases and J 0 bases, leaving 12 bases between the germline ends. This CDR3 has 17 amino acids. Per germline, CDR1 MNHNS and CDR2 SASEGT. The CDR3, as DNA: TGTGCCAGCAGTGAAGCTAATGGACGGTTCTCTGGAAACACCATATATTTT. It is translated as CASSEANGRFSGNTIYF.

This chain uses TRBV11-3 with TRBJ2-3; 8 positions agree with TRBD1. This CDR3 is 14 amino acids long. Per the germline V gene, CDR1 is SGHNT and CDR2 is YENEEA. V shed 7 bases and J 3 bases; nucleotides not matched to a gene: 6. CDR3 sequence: CASNGGDRTDTQYF. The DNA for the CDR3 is TGTGCCAGCAACGGAGGGGACAGGACAGATACGCAGTATTTT.

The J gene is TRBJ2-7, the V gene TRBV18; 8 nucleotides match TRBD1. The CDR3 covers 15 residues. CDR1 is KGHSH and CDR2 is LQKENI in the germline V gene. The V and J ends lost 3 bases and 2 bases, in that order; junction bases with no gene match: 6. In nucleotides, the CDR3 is TGTGCCAGCTCACCTCTGGACAGGGTGCCCTACGAGCAGTACTTC. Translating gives CASSPLDRVPYEQYF.

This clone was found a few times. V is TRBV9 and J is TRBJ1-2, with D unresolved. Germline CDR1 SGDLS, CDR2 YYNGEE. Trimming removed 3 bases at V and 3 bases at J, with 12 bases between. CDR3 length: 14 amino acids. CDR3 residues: CASSESPRDYGYTF. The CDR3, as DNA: TGTGCCAGCAGCGAATCCCCCCGGGACTATGGCTACACCTTC.

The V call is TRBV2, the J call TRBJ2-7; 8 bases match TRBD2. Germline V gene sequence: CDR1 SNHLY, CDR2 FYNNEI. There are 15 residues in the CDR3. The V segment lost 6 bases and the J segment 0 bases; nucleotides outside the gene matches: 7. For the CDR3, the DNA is TGTGCCAGCAGAGAGAGCGGGGGACTCTCCTACGAGCAGTACTTC. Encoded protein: CASRESGGLSYEQYF.

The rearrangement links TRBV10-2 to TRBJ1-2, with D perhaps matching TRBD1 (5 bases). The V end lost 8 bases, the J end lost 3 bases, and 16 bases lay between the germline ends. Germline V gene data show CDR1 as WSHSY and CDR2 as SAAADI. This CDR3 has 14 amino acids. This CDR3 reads CASFKGEGDYGYTF. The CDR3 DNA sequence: TGCGCCAGCTTCAAAGGGGAGGGAGACTATGGCTACACCTTC.